The T cell receptor beta chain under discussion was sequenced for a study of shared clonotypes between healthy human individuals. The study drew its donors from healthy HIV-negative adults without recent acute infections or vaccinations. Several immunoSEQ 96-well plates shared each subset's DNA, each plate a replicate. The assay was immunoSEQ multiplex PCR, and TCRdb's table has in-frame clones only and misses some. The table records about 680,000 clones, about 74% of them present only once. The sequenced sample was memory CD4+ T cells sorted from blood. As to subset: CD45RA-negative fraction. The TCR comes from a woman between 25 and 40 years old in good health.

CDR3 loop: CASRNPGTGVFEQYF. CDR3 nucleotides: TGTGCCAGCAGAAATCCCGGGACAGGGGTTTTCGAGCAGTACTTC. The V call is TRBV6-1, the J call TRBJ2-7, with 10 positions matching TRBD1. Unmatched junction bases numbered 11, after V lost 6 bases and J lost 6 bases. The CDR3 covers 15 residues. Germline lookup yields CDR1 MNHNS and CDR2 SASEGT.